This is a list of T cell receptor beta chains from one sample in a study of identical twins. From the 5' RACE reads, TCRdb called clonotypes with MiXCR, one entry per CDR3 protein. The sample shows roughly 290,000 distinct CDR3 sequences, more than 8% of them seen only once. These data were likewise used in another study, on yellow fever vaccine responses in identical twins.

Sample: CD8+ T cells sorted from blood. These TCRs come from a woman younger than 35 in good health. The CDR3 runs from the conserved cysteine through the conserved F or W. A D gene is named only where the DNA matches it firmly. Expanded clones get a size class; other rows say once, few or many, or leave the size out.

. | TRBJ2-2 | TRBV4-1 | . | 14 | TGCGCCAGCAGCCTTCACCCGGAGGCCGGGGAGCTGTTTTTT | CASSLHPEAGELFF
. | TRBJ2-1 | TRBV7-3 | TRBD1 | 14 | TGTGCCAGCCGACCGGGACAGGGGGACAATGAGCAGTTCTTC | CASRPGQGDNEQFF
few | TRBJ2-7 | TRBV19 | . | 15 | TGTGCCAGTAGTATTTACCGGGATAATACCTACGAGCAGTACTTC | CASSIYRDNTYEQYF
many | TRBJ2-7 | TRBV5-5 | . | 14 | TGTGCCAGCAGCCCACGGGCAGGGCTCTACGAGCAGTACTTC | CASSPRAGLYEQYF
. | TRBJ2-7 | TRBV2 | . | 12 | TGTGCCAGCATGCTACAGGGCTACGAGCAGTACTTC | CASMLQGYEQYF
. | TRBJ1-2 | TRBV4-1 | . | 15 | TGCGCCAGCAGCCAAGCCATTAGGGTTGCTTATGGCTACACCTTC | CASSQAIRVAYGYTF
few | TRBJ2-7 | TRBV4-1 | . | 14 | TGCGCCAGCAGCCAAGACGAGGGGGATTACGAGCAGTACTTC | CASSQDEGDYEQYF
few | TRBJ2-1 | TRBV20-1 | . | 13 | TGCAGTGCTAGGCCAGTCTCCTACAATGAGCAGTTCTTC | CSARPVSYNEQFF
many | TRBJ2-3 | TRBV25-1 | TRBD1 | 18 | TGTGCCAGCAGTGAGGGGACAGGGGGCAGTTTTAGCACAGATACGCAGTATTTT | CASSEGTGGSFSTDTQYF
many | TRBJ2-7 | TRBV19 | . | 15 | TGTGCCAGTAGTATAGGCGTTTTGGGTATCTACGAGCAGTACTTC | CASSIGVLGIYEQYF
many | TRBJ2-4 | TRBV7-9 | . | 16 | TGTGCCAGCAGTCAGACAGGCAGCGACGGCAAAAACATTCAGTACTTC | CASSQTGSDGKNIQYF
few | TRBJ2-2 | TRBV7-9 | . | 16 | TGTGCCAGCAGCCCGCAATGGGTGGAATTGACCGGGGAGCTGTTTTTT | CASSPQWVELTGELFF
many | TRBJ2-2 | TRBV29-1 | . | 13 | TGCAGCGGGCTCCGACCCGATACCGGGGAGCTGTTTTTT | CSGLRPDTGELFF
. | TRBJ1-4 | TRBV18 | TRBD1 | 14 | TGTGCCAGCTCCCCCGGAGGGGGCGGAGAAAAACTGTTTTTT | CASSPGGGGEKLFF
many | TRBJ2-7 | TRBV10-3 | . | 16 | TGTGCCATCAGTGAGGGGATTCCGACCTTCGCCTACGAGCAGTACTTC | CAISEGIPTFAYEQYF
few | TRBJ2-2 | TRBV30 | . | 12 | TGTGCCTGGAGTGGTGGCACCGGGGAGCTGTTTTTT | CAWSGGTGELFF
few | TRBJ2-1 | TRBV2 | . | 14 | TGTGCCAGCAGAGGGGCCGACTTGTACAGTGAGCAGTTCTTC | CASRGADLYSEQFF
many | TRBJ2-1 | TRBV12-3/TRBV12-4 | TRBD2 | 13 | TGTGCCAGCAGCACGGGGGGTTGGATTGAGCAGTTCTTC | CASSTGGWIEQFF
. | TRBJ2-7 | TRBV4-3 | . | 15 | TGCGCCAGCAGCCAAGATCGGGACGGCACCTACGAGCAGTACTTC | CASSQDRDGTYEQYF
many | TRBJ2-1 | TRBV12-3/TRBV12-4 | TRBD2 | 16 | TGTGCCAGCAGTTCTACTTTAGGACTAGCCCCCAATGAGCAGTTCTTC | CASSSTLGLAPNEQFF
many | TRBJ2-7 | TRBV20-1 | . | 14 | TGCAGTGCTGCAGGGGACCCGACGATCTACGAGCAGTACTTC | CSAAGDPTIYEQYF
. | TRBJ2-7 | TRBV29-1 | TRBD2 | 14 | TGCAGCGTTGTTCTAGCGGGAGGCGGATACGAGCAGTACTTC | CSVVLAGGGYEQYF